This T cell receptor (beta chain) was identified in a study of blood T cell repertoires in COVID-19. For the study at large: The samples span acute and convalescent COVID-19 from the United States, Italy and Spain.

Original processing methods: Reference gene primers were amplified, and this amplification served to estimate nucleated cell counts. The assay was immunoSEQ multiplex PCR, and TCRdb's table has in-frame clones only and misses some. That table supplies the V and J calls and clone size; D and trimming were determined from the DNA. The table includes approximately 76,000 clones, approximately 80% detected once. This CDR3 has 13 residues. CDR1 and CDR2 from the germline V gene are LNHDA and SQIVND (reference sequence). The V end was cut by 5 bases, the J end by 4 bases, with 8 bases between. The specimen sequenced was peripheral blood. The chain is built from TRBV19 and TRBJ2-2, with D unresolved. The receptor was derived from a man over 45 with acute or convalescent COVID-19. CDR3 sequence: CASSPPGTGELFF. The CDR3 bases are TGTGCCAGTAGTCCCCCGGGCACCGGGGAGCTGTTTTTT. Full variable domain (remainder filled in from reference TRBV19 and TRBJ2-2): DGGITQSPKYLFRKEGQNVTLSCEQNLNHDAMYWYRQDPGQGLRLIYYSQIVNDFQKGDIAEGYSVSREKKESFPLTVTSAQKNPTAFYLCASSPPGTGELFFGEGSRLTVL.